This entry is about one T cell receptor (beta chain). Germline V lookup: CDR1 MNHEY, CDR2 SMNVEV (reference sequence). V dropped 6 bases and J dropped 3; count of bases not matched to a gene: 6. The CDR3 is 15 amino acids. Positive CCR7 selection of CD45RO-negative cells yielded the naive CD8 cells, and terminally differentiated effector memory CD45RA+ cells were excluded. The sample belongs to a study of shared clonotypes between healthy human individuals. Running of the assay took place at deep level. This table comes from immunoSEQ multiplex PCR, and its TCRdb copy is limited to in-frame clones, with some not included. The sample has about 680,000 clones, 92% seen once.

This clonotype was obtained from a young man in good health. What was sequenced was naive CD8+ T cells sorted from blood. V and J are TRBV27 and TRBJ2-3; TRBD2 aligns across 10 bases. CDR3 residues: CASRLAGVGTDTQYF. DNA of the CDR3: TGTGCCAGCAGGCTAGCGGGAGTTGGGACAGATACGCAGTATTTT.